This TCR beta chain was sequenced for a study of T-cell reconstitution after alpha-beta-depleted transplantation in children. Overall study findings and caveats: Counts and diversity of T cells one year after transplant came mostly from newly produced T cells.

Using unique molecular identifiers, the investigators prepared the TCRbeta library. Using its own MiXCR run on the PCR reads, TCRdb lists one record per CDR3 protein. The repertoire holds 55,000 to 65,000 distinct CDR3 sequences, about 40% seen once, with 98% in the top ten. On this clonotype itself: Its antigen is currently unknown.

The CDR3 consists of 16 residues. Per the germline V gene, CDR1 is SNHLY and CDR2 is FYNNEI. With 5 bases clipped from V and 3 bases from J, the junction kept 10 bases outside the gene matches. The V call is TRBV2, the J call TRBJ2-3; 8 bases line up with TRBD2. This specimen consisted of PBMCs, mostly from graft donor cells, obtained 360 days after TCRalphabeta/CD19-depleted stem cell transplant. The sequence was collected from a male patient younger than 18 who had a stem cell transplant for acute lymphoblastic leukemia, so the T cells may come from the graft donor. The CDR3 protein is CASSFPGIAGTDTQYF. Written as DNA, the CDR3 is TGTGCCAGCAGTTTCCCAGGGATAGCGGGGACAGATACGCAGTATTTT. Together with reference TRBV2 and TRBJ2-3, the CDR3 gives the full variable domain: EPEVTQTPSHQVTQMGQEVILRCVPISNHLYFYWYRQILGQKVEFLVSFYNNEISEKSEIFDDQFSVERPDGSNFTLKIRSTKLEDSAMYFCASSFPGIAGTDTQYFGPGTRLTVL.